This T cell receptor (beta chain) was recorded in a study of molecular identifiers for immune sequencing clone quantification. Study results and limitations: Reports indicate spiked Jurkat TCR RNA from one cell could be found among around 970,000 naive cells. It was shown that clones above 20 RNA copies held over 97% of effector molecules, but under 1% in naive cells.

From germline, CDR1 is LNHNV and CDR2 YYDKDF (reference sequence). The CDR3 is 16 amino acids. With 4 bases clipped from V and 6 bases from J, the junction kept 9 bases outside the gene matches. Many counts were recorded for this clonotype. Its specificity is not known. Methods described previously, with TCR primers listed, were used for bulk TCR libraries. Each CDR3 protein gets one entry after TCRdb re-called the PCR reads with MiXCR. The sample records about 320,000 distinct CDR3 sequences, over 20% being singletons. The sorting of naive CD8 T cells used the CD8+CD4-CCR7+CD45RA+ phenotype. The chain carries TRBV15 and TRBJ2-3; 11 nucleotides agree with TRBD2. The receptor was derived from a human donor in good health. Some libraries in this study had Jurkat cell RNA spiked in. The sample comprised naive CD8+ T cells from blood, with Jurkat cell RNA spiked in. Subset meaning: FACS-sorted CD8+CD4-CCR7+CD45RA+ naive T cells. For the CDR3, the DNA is TGTGCCACCAGCACTTTAGCGGGAGGGCCCCTGGATACGCAGTATTTT. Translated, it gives CATSTLAGGPLDTQYF.